What follows are 6 T cell receptor beta chains derived from one specimen sequenced in a study of metastatic and nonmetastatic thyroid tumors. Ahead of thyroid surgery, no patient had received treatment of any kind. With MiXCR, TCRdb reprocessed the PCR reads. The sample has approximately 32,000 clones; approximately 16% are singletons. What was sequenced was blood. The receptors were sampled from a male donor with papillary thyroid cancer or a benign thyroid nodule (not recorded which). Some clones in this sample may be carry-over from other donors' samples.

The chain links TRBV28 to TRBJ2-5; TRBD1 matches at 8 bases. CDR3 length: 15 amino acids. Germline V gene data show CDR1 as MDHEN and CDR2 as SYDVKM. V dropped 3 bases and J dropped 0; count of bases not matched to a gene: 3. The CDR3 DNA follows: TGTGCCAGCAGTTTCTTACAGGGGGACCAAGAGACCCAGTACTTC. It codes for CASSFLQGDQETQYF.

This clone was detected ten times or more. In DNA form, the CDR3 reads TGTGCCAGCTCACTCTCATCCGGGACAGGGGGCTTTAATGAGCAGTTCTTC. Its translation is CASSLSSGTGGFNEQFF. The chain carries TRBV18 and TRBJ2-1; 12 positions agree with TRBD1. The CDR3 loop spans 17 amino acids. The V segment lost 4 bases and the J segment 7 bases; nucleotides outside the gene matches: 11. Germline assignment: CDR1 KGHSH and CDR2 LQKENI. The full variable domain, with the rest looked up from reference TRBV18 and TRBJ2-1, is NAGVMQNPRHLVRRRGQEARLRCSPMKGHSHVYWYRQLPEEGLKFMVYLQKENIIDESGMPKERFSAEFPKEGPSILRIQQVVRGDSAAYFCASSLSSGTGGFNEQFFGPGTRLTVL.

In its sample, this clone was seen many times. This chain uses TRBV20-1 with TRBJ2-7; unclear D gene. Trimming cost V 5 bases and J 0 bases, with 17 bases left between them. Germline V lookup: CDR1 DFQATT, CDR2 SNEGSKA (reference sequence). CDR3 length: 15 amino acids. The CDR3 here is CSAFSLPESSYEQYF. DNA for the CDR3: TGCAGTGCTTTTTCACTGCCGGAAAGCTCCTACGAGCAGTACTTC.

This clone appeared many times. V and J are TRBV7-9 and TRBJ1-3; D unresolved. In germline, CDR1 is SEHNR, CDR2 FQNEAQ (reference sequence). The CDR3 is 15 residues long. V was shortened by 5 bases and J by 0 bases, with 11 bases between the two germline ends. The CDR3 loop reads CASSPSGYSGNTIYF. CDR3 sequence (DNA): TGTGCCAGCAGCCCTTCCGGCTACTCTGGAAACACCATATATTTT.

This clone was seen ten or more times. V usage is TRBV5-1 and J usage is TRBJ2-3, with a weak D call TRBD2 (7 bases). The V end lost 2 bases, the J end lost 5 bases, and 15 bases lay between the germline ends. The CDR3 totals 15 residues. From germline, CDR1 is SGHRS and CDR2 YFSETQ. The CDR3 sequence: CASSLLGASGDTQYF. The DNA for the CDR3 is TGCGCCAGCAGCTTACTGGGGGCTAGCGGAGATACGCAGTATTTT.

Many counts were recorded for this clone. The chain joins TRBV9 to TRBJ1-2, with 9 bases lining up with TRBD1. CDR1 is SGDLS and CDR2 is YYNGEE in the germline V gene. V lost 0 bases to trimming and J lost 2 bases; unmatched junction nucleotides: 14. The CDR3 is made up of 19 amino acids. The CDR3 protein is CASSVALRTDRGSNYGYTF. The CDR3 coding sequence is TGTGCCAGCAGCGTAGCCCTCCGCACTGACAGGGGGTCAAACTATGGCTACACCTTC.